This is a list of T cell receptor beta chains from one sample in a study of T cells after posttransplantation cyclophosphamide. TCRdb's copy holds only in-frame clones and misses some; the assay was immunoSEQ multiplex PCR. The repertoire holds a few thousand clones, with 74% as singletons. Sequencing was performed on PBMCs, taken after allogeneic stem cell transplant with posttransplant cyclophosphamide. Source of these receptors: a female patient between 50 and 59 years old who received an allogeneic stem cell transplant from a related donor, was CMV-positive, and had no GVHD. Some T cells may originate from the graft donor. Each CDR3 is given with its conserved first and last residue. D genes are given only for firm matches. Clone size is given for some rows only: seen once, a few or many times, or a class if the clone is expanded.

. TRBD1 TRBJ1-6 TRBV7-9 CASSPVFHDRGLSPLHF TGTGCCAGCAGCCCTGTCTTTCACGACAGGGGGCTTTCACCCCTCCACTTT
. . TRBJ2-5 TRBV6-1 CASSGTGSATQYF TGTGCCAGCAGTGGCACAGGGAGCGCGACCCAGTACTTC
. TRBD2 TRBJ2-7 TRBV19 CASSAGLAGVYEQYF TGTGCCAGTAGTGCCGGACTAGCGGGAGTCTACGAGCAGTACTTC
few TRBD2 TRBJ2-7 TRBV5-1 CASSSIGERDAYEQYF TGCGCCAGCAGCTCCATAGGGGAGCGGGATGCCTACGAGCAGTACTTC
. . TRBJ2-6 TRBV25-1 CASSDSVSGANVLTF TGTGCCAGCAGTGATTCTGTCTCTGGGGCCAACGTCCTGACTTTC
once TRBD1 TRBJ2-2 TRBV6-5 CASSFSGTGNTGELFF TGTGCCAGCAGTTTTTCCGGGACAGGGAACACCGGGGAGCTGTTTTTT
. . TRBJ2-3 TRBV5-6 CASTLGPETSTDTQYF TGTGCCAGCACCCTAGGTCCGGAAACTAGCACAGATACGCAGTATTTT
. . TRBJ1-1 TRBV29-1 CSVETRAGNTEAFF TGCAGCGTTGAAACGCGGGCCGGAAACACTGAAGCTTTCTTT
. TRBD2 TRBJ2-7 TRBV7-7 CASSSLAGYEQYF TGTGCTAGCAGCTCCTTAGCGGGGTACGAGCAGTACTTC
. . TRBJ1-3 TRBV27 CASSLSYSGGNTIYF TGTGCCAGCAGTTTATCGTATTCTGGGGGGAACACCATATATTTT
. . TRBJ2-7 TRBV28 CASSPTEDEQYF TGTGCCAGCAGTCCGACGGAGGACGAGCAGTACTTC
. . TRBJ1-1 TRBV15 CATSRGANTEAFF TGTGCCACCAGCAGAGGGGCGAACACTGAAGCTTTCTTT
. . TRBJ2-1 TRBV30 CAWSVALLGGEQFF TGTGCCTGGAGTGTGGCTCTATTAGGCGGTGAGCAGTTCTTC
. TRBD1 TRBJ2-7 TRBV27 CASSPGQGAHEQYF TGTGCCAGCAGTCCGGGACAGGGGGCCCACGAGCAGTACTTC
. . TRBJ2-1 TRBV28 CASSSSTDEQFF TGTGCCAGCAGTTCCTCTACGGATGAGCAGTTCTTC
. TRBD1 TRBJ2-7 TRBV9 CASSEGGTGSYEQYF TGTGCCAGCAGCGAAGGGGGGACAGGCTCCTACGAGCAGTACTTC
few . TRBJ1-2 TRBV6-5 CASSPGAYGYTF TGTGCCAGCAGCCCCGGTGCCTATGGCTACACCTTC
. TRBD1 TRBJ2-7 TRBV14 CASSLAGQGSYEQYF TGTGCCAGCAGCCTTGCGGGACAGGGTAGCTACGAGCAGTACTTC
. . TRBJ1-2 TRBV4-1 CASSRAILNGYTF TGCGCCAGCAGCCGCGCCATCCTTAATGGCTACACCTTC
. TRBD1 TRBJ1-4 TRBV27 CASRLGQATNEKLFF TGTGCCAGCAGGCTCGGACAGGCAACTAATGAAAAACTGTTTTTT
. . TRBJ1-2 TRBV21-1 CASSKATGQGMKADYGYTF TGTGCCAGCAGCAAGGCGACAGGGCAGGGTATGAAGGCGGACTATGGCTACACCTTC
. . TRBJ2-2 TRBV6-4 CASSAERDTGELFF TGTGCCAGCAGTGCCGAGAGGGACACCGGGGAGCTGTTTTTT
few TRBD1 TRBJ1-6 TRBV5-4 CASRLTGRNSPLHF TGTGCCAGCAGGCTGACAGGGAGAAATTCACCCCTCCACTTT
. TRBD1 TRBJ2-7 TRBV7-2 CASTWGQGAYEQYF TGTGCCAGCACCTGGGGACAGGGGGCTTACGAGCAGTACTTC
. . TRBJ2-3 TRBV6-5 CASSRQVNTDTQYF TGTGCCAGCAGCAGACAGGTGAACACAGATACGCAGTATTTT
. TRBD1 TRBJ1-6 TRBV5-1 CASSLRGQVYSPLHF TGCGCCAGCAGCTTGCGGGGACAGGTTTATTCACCCCTCCACTTT
. . TRBJ1-2 TRBV6-1 CASSESLGVTYTF TGTGCCAGCAGTGAATCCCTAGGGGTGACCTACACCTTC
. . TRBJ2-2 TRBV9 CASSGSPDVRGTGELFF TGTGCCAGCAGCGGTTCCCCGGACGTACGGGGCACCGGGGAGCTGTTTTTT
. . TRBJ2-2 TRBV11-3 CASSLDPRAGELFF TGTGCCAGCAGCTTAGATCCCCGGGCCGGGGAGCTGTTTTTT
. . TRBJ1-1 TRBV7-8 CASSLARGTEAFF TGCGCCAGCAGCTTAGCGCGGGGGACAGAAGCTTTCTTT